The next 15 T cell receptor beta chains were all read from a single sample in a study of lymphopenia after photon versus proton radiotherapy. Sequencing was performed with immunoSEQ multiplex PCR; in TCRdb, only in-frame clones are kept and a portion is missing. Of around 70,000 clones in the sample, 80% to 95% are singletons; the top ten hold approximately 2.1%. The source material was peripheral blood, sampled from a patient treated with photon-based radiotherapy. All receptors come from a woman in her 40s with cholangiocarcinoma.

The rearrangement joins TRBV27 to TRBJ2-7, with D possibly called TRBD1 or TRBD2 (5 bases each). The CDR3 loop spans 12 amino acids. CDR1 is MNHEY and CDR2 is SMNVEV in the germline V gene (reference sequence). V lost 8 bases, J lost 5 bases, and 13 bases lay in between. The CDR3 DNA reads TGTGCCAGCTGGGACGTCGGCCACGAGCAGTACTTC. It translates to CASWDVGHEQYF.

This clone has a handful of counts. The chain uses TRBV11-3 and TRBJ1-2; the D gene is possibly TRBD1 (5 bases). This CDR3 region has 16 residues. The V end lost 6 bases, the J end lost 5 bases, and 22 bases lay between the germline ends. Per germline, CDR1 SGHNT and CDR2 YENEEA. In DNA, the CDR3 is TGTGCCAGCAGTTCAGAGGGGCGGGAAGGGTCGTATGGCTACACCTTC. Translating gives CASSSEGREGSYGYTF. The complete variable domain, with remaining parts taken from reference TRBV11-3 and TRBJ1-2, reads EAGVVQSPRYKIIEKKQPVAFWCNPISGHNTLYWYLQNLGQGPELLIRYENEEAVDDSQLPKDRFSAERLKGVDSTLKIQPAELGDSAVYLCASSSEGREGSYGYTFGSGTRLTVV.

This chain connects TRBV9 to TRBJ2-3; 8 bases line up with TRBD2. The V gene end was trimmed by 1 base and the J gene end by 0 bases; junction bases not matched to a gene: 1. Germline V gives CDR1 SGDLS, CDR2 YYNGEE. The CDR3 contains 15 residues. The CDR3 DNA sequence: TGTGCCAGCAGCGTAATAGCGGGGAGCACAGATACGCAGTATTTT. It is translated as CASSVIAGSTDTQYF.

V is TRBV7-2 and J is TRBJ1-2; 10 nucleotides match TRBD1. V trimming: 4 bases; J trimming: 7 bases; junction bases outside the gene matches: 9. CDR3 length: 15 amino acids. Germline V gene lookup returns CDR1 SGHTA and CDR2 FQGNSA. CDR3 residues: CASSSRGGTGVGYTF. CDR3 DNA: TGTGCCAGCAGCTCCAGGGGAGGGACAGGGGTTGGCTACACCTTC.

The chain joins TRBV28 to TRBJ1-1; 7 bases are a match to TRBD1. Germline-derived CDR1 and CDR2 are MDHEN and SYDVKM. The CDR3 sequence is 15 residues long. The J segment lost 6 bases and the V segment lost 5 bases, leaving 12 bases of the junction unmatched. The CDR3 spells CASSRDSRTPSEAFF. The CDR3 DNA sequence: TGTGCCAGCAGTAGGGACAGCCGGACCCCTTCTGAAGCTTTCTTT.

J is TRBJ1-1 and V is TRBV9; the D is unclear. This CDR3 spans 13 amino acids. V gave up 0 bases and J gave up 11 bases, with 14 bases separating them. Germline V gene data show CDR1 as SGDLS and CDR2 as YYNGEE. The CDR3 bases are TGTGCCAGCAGCGTAGGGGTCGGGGAGGTTGCTTTCTTT. Translation: CASSVGVGEVAFF.

The rearrangement joins TRBV27 to TRBJ1-3, with TRBD1 as a possible D gene (6 bases). Looked up from germline, CDR1 is MNHEY and CDR2 is SMNVEV (reference sequence). CDR3 size: 18 residues. V lost 2 bases and J 0 bases, leaving 17 bases between the germline ends. CDR3 protein: CASSLRAPDSSSGNTIYF. CDR3 nucleotides: TGTGCCAGCAGTTTACGTGCCCCGGACAGCTCCTCTGGAAACACCATATATTTT.

J is TRBJ2-7 and V is TRBV5-1; D may be TRBD2 (5 bases). The CDR3 has 16 residues. Germline values: CDR1 SGHRS, CDR2 YFSETQ. V was trimmed by 1 base and J by 0 bases, leaving 14 bases between them. The CDR3 coding sequence is TGCGCCAGCAGCTTGAAAGGAGGTGGGAGCTCCTACGAGCAGTACTTC. Translated, it gives CASSLKGGGSSYEQYF.

This chain uses TRBV7-3 with TRBJ2-1, with 7 bases matching TRBD2. CDR3 length: 13 residues. The junction had 5 bases not matched to a gene; V was cut back by 8 bases and J by 4 bases. Germline V gene data show CDR1 as SGHTA and CDR2 as FQGTGA. CDR3 DNA: TGTGCCAGCGCGGCGGGAGCTTACAATGAGCAGTTCTTC. It is translated as CASAAGAYNEQFF.

The rearrangement joins TRBV7-2 to TRBJ2-7; D is unclear. The CDR3 spans 12 residues. V dropped 4 bases and J dropped 0 bases, with 4 bases sitting between them. CDR1 is SGHTA and CDR2 is FQGNSA in the germline V gene. CDR3 loop: CASSSTSYEQYF. The CDR3 DNA is TGTGCCAGCAGCTCCACCTCCTACGAGCAGTACTTC.

This rearrangement joins TRBV7-2 to TRBJ1-3; 9 nucleotides match TRBD1. The CDR3 totals 15 residues. With V trimmed by 5 bases and J by 4 bases, 6 bases remained unmatched. Per germline, CDR1 SGHTA and CDR2 FQGNSA. The CDR3 coding sequence is TGTGCCAGCAGCCAACAGGGGGCATTAGGAAACACCATATATTTT. It codes for CASSQQGALGNTIYF.

V gene TRBV6-6 combines with J gene TRBJ1-2; the D is unclear. The CDR3 covers 14 residues. V dropped 5 bases and J dropped 5 bases, with 15 bases sitting between them. Germline V gene lookup returns CDR1 MNHNY and CDR2 SVGAGI (reference sequence). The CDR3 nucleotides read TGTGCCAGCAGTAATCCCCGTCTAGGGTATGGCTACACCTTC. Its translation: CASSNPRLGYGYTF.

The genes are TRBV2 and TRBJ2-7; the match to TRBD2 covers 7 bases. The CDR3 length is 13 residues. Germline trimming cut 8 bases from V and 2 bases from J; bases unmatched to any gene: 6. Germline loops: CDR1 SNHLY, CDR2 FYNNEI. The DNA of the CDR3 is TGTGCCAGCCTGCCAGCGGGGACCTACGAGCAGTACTTC. Its protein product is CASLPAGTYEQYF.

V is TRBV5-6 and J is TRBJ2-7; 8 bases line up with TRBD1. The trim removed 0 bases at V and 5 bases at J, leaving 16 bases unmatched. This CDR3 is built from 18 residues. From germline, CDR1 is SGHDT and CDR2 YYEEEE. In DNA, the CDR3 is TGTGCCAGCAGCTTGGTAGCCGGCCCGGGACAGGCCCGAGACGAGCAGTACTTC. Translated: CASSLVAGPGQARDEQYF.

This clone was seen a handful of times. The chain carries TRBV30 and TRBJ1-1; no clear D gene. The CDR3 spans 15 residues. Trimming stripped 2 bases from V and 2 bases from J, with 15 bases between. The V gene's germline CDR1 is GTSNPN and CDR2 SVGIG (reference sequence). The CDR3 protein is CAWSTPHTGNTEAFF. CDR3 nucleotides: TGTGCCTGGAGTACCCCTCATACGGGAAACACTGAAGCTTTCTTT. The full variable domain, completed using reference TRBV30 and TRBJ1-1, is SQTIHQWPATLVQPVGSPLSLECTVEGTSNPNLYWYRQAAGRGLQLLFYSVGIGQISSEVPQNLSASRPQDRQFILSSKKLLLSDSGFYLCAWSTPHTGNTEAFFGQGTRLTVV.